These 8 T cell receptor beta chains were all obtained from the same sample, sequenced in a study of T cell changes during pregnancy in multiple sclerosis. The assay was immunoSEQ multiplex PCR, and TCRdb's table has in-frame clones only and misses some. The sample consists of about 29,000 clones, approximately 90% of them appearing once. The starting material was CD8+ T cells from peripheral blood mononuclear cells, obtained after pregnancy. Receptors originate from a female donor with multiple sclerosis, enrolled in a pregnancy study.

This clone was seen only once. This sequence joins TRBV7-9 and TRBJ2-7, with 10 bases lining up with TRBD1. Germline V lookup: CDR1 SEHNR, CDR2 FQNEAQ (reference sequence). The CDR3 has 15 residues. J lost 0 bases, V lost 3 bases, and 2 bases had no gene match. The CDR3: CASSLGQGNSYEQYF. The DNA for the CDR3 is TGTGCCAGCAGCTTGGGACAGGGGAACTCCTACGAGCAGTACTTC.

The V call is TRBV27, the J call TRBJ2-2; the D is unclear. This CDR3 comprises 15 residues. V shed 6 bases and J shed 0 bases, with 11 bases lying between them. Germline lookup yields CDR1 MNHEY and CDR2 SMNVEV (reference sequence). The CDR3 DNA reads as TGTGCCAGCAGCCAAATAACAACGAACACCGGGGAGCTGTTTTTT. Translating gives CASSQITTNTGELFF.

The sample holds a few counts of this clone. V gene TRBV5-1 combines with J gene TRBJ2-7, with TRBD1 matching 7 bases. The CDR3 extends over 15 amino acids. From germline, CDR1 is SGHRS and CDR2 YFSETQ. V shed 4 bases, J shed 4 bases, and the junction held 11 bases outside the gene matches. CDR3 in amino acids: CASSPGTEIIYEQYF. In DNA form, the CDR3 reads TGCGCCAGCAGCCCCGGGACAGAGATAATTTACGAGCAGTACTTC. The full variable domain, with the rest looked up from reference TRBV5-1 and TRBJ2-7, is KAGVTQTPRYLIKTRGQQVTLSCSPISGHRSVSWYQQTPGQGLQFLFEYFSETQRNKGNFPGRFSGRQFSNSRSEMNVSTLELGDSALYLCASSPGTEIIYEQYFGPGTRLTVT.

This clone was seen just once. The chain recombines TRBV7-9 with TRBJ1-4; 8 bases agree with TRBD1. CDR3 length: 18 amino acids. V gave up 2 bases and J gave up 1 base; unmatched junction bases: 9. Germline V gene data show CDR1 as SEHNR and CDR2 as FQNEAQ (reference sequence). The CDR3 loop is CASSLPGDRIGTNEKLFF. The CDR3, as DNA: TGTGCCAGCAGCTTACCTGGGGACAGGATCGGAACTAATGAAAAACTGTTTTTT.

This chain uses TRBV9 with TRBJ2-7, with D maybe TRBD2 (6 bases). CDR1 is SGDLS, CDR2 YYNGEE, per germline. Trimming shortened V by 0 bases and J by 4 bases, and 14 bases separated the two germline ends. CDR3 size: 15 residues. CDR3 DNA sequence: TGTGCCAGCAGCGTAGGCGAGGAGGGATGGTACGAGCAGTACTTC. Translating it yields CASSVGEEGWYEQYF.

V usage is TRBV11-2 and J usage is TRBJ2-7, with 7 bases fitting TRBD2. Germline CDR1 SGHAT, CDR2 FQNNGV. The CDR3 is 17 amino acids. Germline trimming cut 4 bases from V and 3 bases from J; bases unmatched to any gene: 15. Written as DNA, the CDR3 is TGTGCCAGCAGCTCCAACCTTAAATGGGAGGGCGTCTACGAGCAGTACTTC. Translation gives CASSSNLKWEGVYEQYF.

This clone was recorded a few times. This chain links TRBV19 with TRBJ2-3, with D maybe TRBD2 (5 bases). There are 14 residues in the CDR3. CDR1 is LNHDA, CDR2 SQIVND, per germline (reference sequence). Trimming removed 4 bases from V and 2 bases from J, with 10 bases in between. The CDR3 sequence: CASSNRGHTDTQYF. CDR3 DNA sequence: TGTGCCAGTAGTAACCGGGGTCACACAGATACGCAGTATTTT.

The rearrangement uses TRBV9 and TRBJ1-2, with D tentatively TRBD1 (6 bases). CDR3 length equals 14 residues. V was clipped by 3 bases and J by 1 base, with 10 bases between them. Germline V CDR1 and CDR2: SGDLS, YYNGEE. CDR3 DNA sequence: TGTGCCAGCAGCGACTCAGGGGTTAACTATGGCTACACCTTC. Its translation: CASSDSGVNYGYTF.